The rows below give T cell receptor beta chains drawn from one sample of a study of blood T cell repertoires in COVID-19. Libraries were prepared by immunoSEQ multiplex PCR; TCRdb keeps only in-frame clonotypes and omits some of them. The profile shows 150,000 or so clones, roughly nine tenths of them singletons. Sequencing input: peripheral blood. These receptors were taken from a man aged 50 to 60 with acute or convalescent COVID-19. Each CDR3 is given without its conserved first and last residue. Each record gives: D gene, V gene, J gene, CDR3 protein. The D gene is left open where the match is weak.

-,TRBV4-2,TRBJ2-2,ASSQGLNTGELF
TRBD1,TRBV10-2,TRBJ2-7,ASAGTVNEQY
-,TRBV7-2,TRBJ1-1,ASSLDREAF
-,TRBV10-3,TRBJ1-1,AISESPGNTEAF
TRBD2,TRBV18,TRBJ2-2,ASSPRLAGGRNTGELF
TRBD1,TRBV15,TRBJ2-7,ATSRDRQGDWEQY
TRBD2,TRBV10-3,TRBJ2-1,ATGGLAGGLNNEQF
TRBD1,TRBV11-1,TRBJ1-1,ASSLAGQGASEAF
-,TRBV27,TRBJ1-6,ASSYRDPYNSPLH
TRBD2,TRBV4-2,TRBJ2-1,ASSPGTSGRASQF
-,TRBV7-2,TRBJ1-2,ASSLDNPVALNYGYT
-,TRBV24-1,TRBJ2-7,ATSSGSYEQY
TRBD1,TRBV11-2,TRBJ1-4,ASSFGQGFEKLF
-,TRBV10-3,TRBJ1-4,AISESRTETNEKLF
-,TRBV7-2,TRBJ2-5,ASSLMLGGETQY
TRBD1,TRBV2,TRBJ2-7,ASSAHRGPSYEQY
TRBD1,TRBV18,TRBJ1-2,ASSPSQGAVGYT
TRBD1,TRBV10-2,TRBJ1-4,ASRADRETYLNEKLF
-,TRBV3-1/TRBV3-2,TRBJ2-5,ASTSLGGAAGETQY
TRBD2,TRBV7-7,TRBJ2-5,ASSPGGVGETQY
-,TRBV10-3,TRBJ1-2,AISLGTDSYGYT
TRBD1,TRBV5-1,TRBJ1-4,ASRLRDRDTEKLF
TRBD1,TRBV5-8,TRBJ1-2,ASSWLGDRPYGYT
-,TRBV11-1,TRBJ2-3,ASSFSHERTQY